Listed here are 25 T cell receptor beta chains from one sample, sequenced in a study of blood T cell repertoires in COVID-19. Data came from immunoSEQ multiplex PCR; TCRdb stores just in-frame clones and leaves some out. This table has more than 200,000 clones, 80% to 95% appearing once. The sequencing sample was made of PBMCs or T cells enriched from blood (not recorded which). These receptor sequences come from a woman between 18 and 30 years old who had recovered from COVID-19.

The CDR3 DNA is TGTGCCAGCAGCCAAGCGTCGGGGACTGGAAACACCATATATTTT. Protein product: CASSQASGTGNTIYF. The V and J genes are TRBV3-1 (or the pseudogene TRBV3-2) and TRBJ1-3; D call uncertain. The CDR3 extends over 15 amino acids. CDR1 is LGHDT, CDR2 YNNKEL, per germline (reference sequence). The V end lost 1 base, the J end lost 2 bases, and 9 bases lay between the germline ends.

This clone has a handful of counts. The V and J genes are TRBV21-1 and TRBJ1-1. TRBV21-1 is flagged as a pseudogene. The CDR3 loop spans 14 amino acids. The CDR3 nucleotides are TGTGCCAGCAGCAAAGAGGTTCGGAGCACTGAAGCTTTCTTT. The encoded protein is CASSKEVRSTEAFF.

The chain uses TRBV24-1 and TRBJ1-1, with 7 bases lining up with TRBD1. This CDR3 contains 19 residues. Germline V CDR1 and CDR2: KGHDR, SFDVKD. The V gene end was trimmed by 0 bases and the J gene end by 11 bases; junction bases not matched to a gene: 23. The CDR3 is CATSDLHPRLQGEFRGAFF. The CDR3 coding sequence is TGTGCCACCAGTGATTTGCACCCGAGGTTGCAGGGGGAGTTTCGGGGGGCTTTCTTT.

CDR3 DNA: TGTGCCAGCAGCTCTAACCGGGACAGGGGGCGTGAAAAACTGTTTTTT. It translates to CASSSNRDRGREKLFF. The chain links TRBV2 to TRBJ1-4, with 12 bases that match TRBD1. The germline V gene encodes CDR1 SNHLY and CDR2 FYNNEI. The CDR3 loop spans 16 amino acids. V was pared by 6 bases and J by 7 bases, with 9 bases of the junction left unmatched.

The V call is TRBV23-1, the J call TRBJ1-2, with 9 bases that match TRBD1. TRBV23-1 is an ORF for which the function is uncertain. V was clipped by 7 bases and J by 7 bases; unmatched bases: 13. The length of the CDR3 is 15 residues. CDR3 sequence reads: CASNGTGWLDFGYTF. The CDR3 nucleotides are TGCGCCAGCAATGGGACAGGGTGGTTGGACTTTGGCTACACCTTC.

The gene calls are TRBV3-1 (or the pseudogene TRBV3-2) and TRBJ2-7; 9 positions agree with TRBD1. The CDR3 length is 18 residues. Germline CDR1 and CDR2: LGHDT and YNNKEL (reference sequence). The ends lost 4 bases at V and 2 bases at J; junction bases unmatched: 15. DNA for the CDR3: TGTGCCAGCAGCCCATACAGGGGGCCCCACAGAAGCCCCTACGAGCAGTACTTC. Its protein is CASSPYRGPHRSPYEQYF.

V usage is TRBV19 and J usage is TRBJ2-2; no definite D call. Per the germline V gene, CDR1 is LNHDA and CDR2 is SQIVND (reference sequence). V was cut by 6 bases and J by 7 bases, with 6 bases left in between. The CDR3 sequence is 11 residues long. As DNA, the CDR3 is TGTGCCAGTAGAAGTAGCGGGGAGCTGTTTTTT. Amino acids: CASRSSGELFF.

The chain uses TRBV19 and TRBJ2-1, with 10 bases lining up with TRBD2. The CDR3 runs to 15 residues. The V gene end was trimmed by 6 bases and the J gene end by 4 bases; junction bases not matched to a gene: 6. Germline lookup yields CDR1 LNHDA and CDR2 SQIVND (reference sequence). CDR3 nucleotide sequence: TGTGCCAGTAGCCGTAGCGGGGGGACATACAATGAGCAGTTCTTC. This codes for CASSRSGGTYNEQFF.

The chain joins TRBV13 to TRBJ1-1; D unresolved. V lost 7 bases to trimming and J lost 1 base, with 13 bases between them. The germline V gene encodes CDR1 PRHDT and CDR2 FYEKMQ (reference sequence). The CDR3 covers 14 residues. CDR3 residues: CASTPFSGNTEAFF. DNA for the CDR3: TGTGCCAGCACTCCGTTTTCCGGGAACACTGAAGCTTTCTTT.

This chain uses TRBV5-1 with TRBJ2-7, with D possibly being TRBD1 (5 bases). The V gene's germline CDR1 is SGHRS and CDR2 YFSETQ. V lost 1 base and J lost 0, with 11 bases in between. The CDR3 covers 15 residues. In DNA form, the CDR3 reads TGCGCCAGCAGCTTGTGGGGCGAAAGCTCCTACGAGCAGTACTTC. It codes for CASSLWGESSYEQYF.

The genes are TRBV9 and TRBJ1-2, with 10 bases lining up with TRBD1. CDR1 and CDR2 (germline): SGDLS, YYNGEE. V shed 0 bases, J shed 6 bases, and the junction held 11 bases outside the gene matches. The CDR3 is made up of 17 amino acids. This CDR3 reads CASSVGKVFGQGDGYTF. The CDR3 DNA follows: TGTGCCAGCAGCGTAGGGAAAGTTTTCGGACAGGGGGATGGCTACACCTTC.

The chain uses TRBV11-2 and TRBJ1-2, with D perhaps matching TRBD1 (5 bases). The CDR3 loop spans 15 amino acids. V lost 5 bases, J lost 0 bases, and 13 bases lay in between. From germline, CDR1 is SGHAT and CDR2 FQNNGV. CDR3 sequence: CASSPLRGPNYGYTF. In DNA form, the CDR3 reads TGTGCCAGCAGCCCCCTAAGGGGTCCTAACTATGGCTACACCTTC.

The V and J genes are TRBV7-8 and TRBJ1-1; TRBD1 agrees at 7 bases. The CDR3 extends over 18 amino acids. CDR1 and CDR2 from the germline V gene are SGHVS and FQNEAQ. J was trimmed by 3 bases and V by 4 bases; bases with no gene match: 17. CDR3 residues: CASSSEQGLRGLDTEAFF. The CDR3 DNA follows: TGTGCCAGCAGCTCCGAACAGGGGTTGCGAGGGTTGGACACTGAAGCTTTCTTT.

This clone was counted at least ten times. The chain carries TRBV6-4 and TRBJ2-3, with 8 bases fitting TRBD2. Germline-derived CDR1 and CDR2 are MRHNA and SNTAGT. The CDR3 covers 15 residues. Unmatched junction bases numbered 2, after V lost 2 bases and J lost 1 base. DNA for the CDR3: TGTGCCAGCAGTGACACAGCGGGGGGCACAGATACGCAGTATTTT. Its translation is CASSDTAGGTDTQYF.

The chain uses TRBV28 and TRBJ2-1, with 7 bases that match TRBD2. V lost 5 bases, J lost 0 bases, and 7 bases stayed unmatched. Germline V CDR1 and CDR2: MDHEN, SYDVKM. CDR3 size: 16 residues. The CDR3 DNA follows: TGTGCCAGCAGTCCAAGCGGGGAGAGCTCCTACAATGAGCAGTTCTTC. Protein: CASSPSGESSYNEQFF.

This rearrangement joins TRBV6-1 to TRBJ2-1; 11 bases agree with TRBD2. The junction had 8 bases not matched to a gene; V was cut back by 0 bases and J by 13 bases. Germline loops: CDR1 MNHNS, CDR2 SASEGT. This CDR3 spans 15 amino acids. The CDR3 reads CASSEAPGTSGTQFF. CDR3 nucleotides: TGTGCCAGCAGTGAAGCCCCCGGGACTAGCGGAACCCAGTTCTTC.

This chain connects TRBV5-1 to TRBJ1-2; D is perhaps TRBD1 (5 bases). The CDR3 runs 15 residues. CDR1 is SGHRS, CDR2 YFSETQ, per germline. Trimming removed 2 bases from V and 4 bases from J, with 15 bases in between. CDR3 amino acids: CASSFRQRRVYGYTF. The CDR3 DNA reads TGCGCCAGCAGCTTTCGACAGCGCCGGGTCTATGGCTACACCTTC.

The chain employs TRBV2 and TRBJ1-5; D is ambiguous. The CDR3 is 14 residues long. V lost 7 bases and J 2 bases, leaving 12 bases between the germline ends. Germline V gene data show CDR1 as SNHLY and CDR2 as FYNNEI. CDR3 coding DNA: TGTGCCAGCAACCTTTACTCCGGCAATCAGCCCCAGCATTTT. This encodes CASNLYSGNQPQHF.

V and J are TRBV19 and TRBJ1-2; 7 positions agree with TRBD1. J gave up 2 bases and V 6 bases, and 9 bases lay outside the gene matches. The CDR3 loop spans 15 amino acids. CDR1 and CDR2 from the germline V gene are LNHDA and SQIVND (reference sequence). The CDR3 is CASRRTGAQNYGYTF. CDR3 coding DNA: TGTGCCAGTAGGCGTACAGGGGCGCAGAACTATGGCTACACCTTC.

The V gene is TRBV28, the J gene TRBJ1-6; D is unresolved. In germline, CDR1 is MDHEN, CDR2 SYDVKM. The CDR3 has 12 residues. Trimming pared 6 bases from V and 9 bases from J, leaving 9 bases between. In DNA form, the CDR3 reads TGTGCCAGCAGCCCCAGGTCTTCACCCCTCCACTTT. Its protein is CASSPRSSPLHF.

V gene TRBV2 combines with J gene TRBJ2-3, with 13 bases lining up with TRBD2. Losses at the gene ends were 8 bases for V and 3 bases for J; bases not matched to a gene: 2. CDR1 and CDR2 from the germline V gene are SNHLY and FYNNEI. The CDR3 loop spans 14 amino acids. This CDR3 reads CASSTSGRTDTQYF. As DNA, the CDR3 is TGTGCCAGCTCGACTAGCGGGAGGACAGATACGCAGTATTTT.

This clone was observed once. The chain carries TRBV5-4 and TRBJ2-5; 7 bases map to TRBD2. The CDR3 is made up of 15 amino acids. Germline CDR1 and CDR2: SGHNT and YYREEE (reference sequence). Trimming removed 0 bases from V and 5 bases from J; junction bases left unmatched: 7. This CDR3 is CASSLGAGARETQYF. CDR3 DNA sequence: TGTGCCAGCAGCTTGGGTGCGGGAGCGAGGGAGACCCAGTACTTC.

Only a few counts were recorded for this clone. This chain uses TRBV6-6 with TRBJ2-3; 12 bases are a match to TRBD2. After removal of 8 bases from V and 3 bases from J, the junction contained 3 bases not matched to a gene. This CDR3 region has 14 residues. Germline CDR1 is MNHNY and CDR2 is SVGAGI (reference sequence). The CDR3 protein is CASLAGGPTDTQYF. The CDR3 nucleotides read TGTGCCAGCCTAGCGGGAGGGCCAACAGATACGCAGTATTTT.

The V call is TRBV18, the J call TRBJ1-2, with 7 bases fitting TRBD1. Germline assignment: CDR1 KGHSH and CDR2 LQKENI. J lost 4 bases, V lost 3 bases, and 5 bases had no gene match. The CDR3 runs to 14 residues. Here the CDR3 DNA reads TGTGCCAGCTCACCGACCCGGGACAGCTATGGCTACACCTTC. It is translated as CASSPTRDSYGYTF.

This chain connects TRBV28 to TRBJ2-3; D is undetermined. Germline assignment: CDR1 MDHEN and CDR2 SYDVKM. CDR3 length equals 13 residues. Trimming shortened V by 5 bases and J by 6 bases, and 12 bases separated the two germline ends. CDR3 loop: CASSPLGADTQYF. CDR3 DNA: TGTGCCAGCAGTCCCCTTGGAGCCGATACGCAGTATTTT. The full variable domain, its missing parts supplied by reference TRBV28 and TRBJ2-3, is DVKVTQSSRYLVKRTGEKVFLECVQDMDHENMFWYRQDPGLGLRLIYFSYDVKMKEKGDIPEGYSVSREKKERFSLILESASTNQTSMYLCASSPLGADTQYFGPGTRLTVL.